In this sample, the clone carrying this TCR beta chain turned up a few times. Its cognate antigen is unknown. The length of the CDR3 is 14 residues. The germline V gene has CDR1 SGDLS and CDR2 YYNGEE. V lost 2 bases and J lost 2, with 10 bases in between. The sample comes from a study of beta chain features in type 1 diabetes. Background on the study: Healthy donors and patients had similar age, gender and cell yields.

Every isolated RNA sample was fully reverse transcribed, so sequencing captured expressed TCRB transcripts. Measured with immunoSEQ multiplex PCR; TCRdb has only the in-frame clones, and not every one. The sample records about 260,000 clones, roughly 21% being singletons. Points from the study as a whole: For type 1 diabetes patients, VDJ junctions showed fewer insertions and more deletions. Across all four CD4+ subsets, people with type 1 diabetes showed modestly shorter TCRB CDR3s. Any PCR bias toward short templates would affect both groups alike. Across patients, naive, central memory and Treg TCRB repertoires exhibited apparently greater similarity than was observed across healthy donors.

Sequenced input: naive CD4+ T cells from blood. This sequence joins TRBV9 and TRBJ2-5, with D maybe TRBD2 (6 bases). The sequence came from a woman aged 40 to 50 with type 1 diabetes. The CDR3 region is CASSVGGYQETQYF. The CDR3 DNA reads as TGTGCCAGCAGCGTTGGGGGGTATCAAGAGACCCAGTACTTC.